Below are 18 T cell receptor beta chains sequenced from a single sample in a study of blood T cell repertoires in COVID-19 (dated by TCRdb to the early 2020s). Library preparation was by the immunoSEQ multiplex PCR assay. Drawn from immuneACCESS, this table holds only the in-frame rearrangements with V and J called that TCRdb kept. Clones are partly lost; checked studies trace under half to an unresolved V gene and leave the rest unexplained. The sample has around 250,000 clones on record, more than 85% of them singletons. 3.6% of the sample goes to the ten largest clones. The material sequenced was peripheral blood. These receptors came from a man in his late teens or twenties with active or convalescent COVID-19.

The chain joins TRBV13 to TRBJ2-7; possibly TRBD2 for D (5 bases). Germline CDR1 and CDR2: PRHDT and FYEKMQ (reference sequence). Trimming removed 0 bases at V and 5 bases at J, with 11 bases between. The CDR3 runs 14 residues. This CDR3 reads CASSLGSGRDEQYF. The CDR3 bases are TGTGCCAGCAGCTTAGGATCCGGGCGGGACGAGCAGTACTTC.

The chain carries TRBV7-9 and TRBJ1-2; TRBD1 matches at 10 bases. The CDR3 loop spans 16 amino acids. V lost 1 base and J lost 4; bases outside the gene matches: 6. Germline CDR1 SEHNR, CDR2 FQNEAQ (reference sequence). This CDR3 reads CASSLDGTGARYGYTF. For the CDR3, the DNA is TGTGCCAGCAGCTTAGATGGGACAGGGGCCCGCTATGGCTACACCTTC.

The V gene is TRBV3-1 (or the pseudogene TRBV3-2), the J gene TRBJ2-7; D may be TRBD2 (6 bases). The CDR3 consists of 14 residues. V was clipped by 0 bases and J by 6 bases, with 12 bases between them. The V gene's germline CDR1 is LGHDT and CDR2 YNNKEL (reference sequence). CDR3 sequence (DNA): TGTGCCAGCAGCCAAGATACGTGGGGGGTCGAGCAGTACTTC. Its translation: CASSQDTWGVEQYF.

The chain is built from TRBV3-1 (or the pseudogene TRBV3-2) and TRBJ2-1, with a possible D match to TRBD2 (5 bases). This CDR3 has 16 residues. Trimming removed 8 bases from V and 3 bases from J, with 20 bases in between. CDR1 is LGHDT, CDR2 YNNKEL, per germline (reference sequence). The CDR3 loop is CASSKRGGTLYNEQFF. In DNA, the CDR3 is TGTGCCAGCTCCAAAAGAGGAGGTACCCTCTACAATGAGCAGTTCTTC.

The J gene is TRBJ2-7, the V gene TRBV7-2; D gene unclear. The V gene's germline CDR1 is SGHTA and CDR2 FQGNSA. V lost 6 bases, J lost 3 bases, and 15 bases lay in between. The length of the CDR3 is 14 residues. The CDR3 nucleotides are TGTGCCAGCAGTATTAGCCCAAACGACTACGAGCAGTACTTC. It encodes CASSISPNDYEQYF.

V usage is TRBV2 and J usage is TRBJ2-5; D not certain. The CDR3 is made up of 12 amino acids. Germline assignment: CDR1 SNHLY and CDR2 FYNNEI. V was shortened by 8 bases and J by 5 bases, with 12 bases between the two germline ends. CDR3: CASLRVYETQYF. CDR3 in DNA: TGTGCCAGCTTACGAGTTTATGAGACCCAGTACTTC.

The chain is built from TRBV5-8 and TRBJ2-7; 7 bases line up with TRBD2. This CDR3 has 14 residues. V lost 0 bases and J lost 4; bases outside the gene matches: 4. Germline CDR1 reads SGHTS; CDR2 reads YDEGEE. The CDR3 region has the DNA TGTGCCAGCAGCTTGGCGCCTAGCGGTTACGAGCAGTACTTC. Protein: CASSLAPSGYEQYF.

Comment on this clone: This CDR3 is also generated by other DNA sequences in the sample. The chain combines TRBV7-3 with TRBJ2-3, with 8 positions matching TRBD2. Germline CDR1 SGHTA, CDR2 FQGTGA. The trim removed 5 bases at V and 6 bases at J, leaving 7 bases unmatched. The CDR3 totals 14 residues. Here the CDR3 DNA reads TGTGCCAGCAGCCCGGCGGGGGGACCCGATACGCAGTATTTT. Translation: CASSPAGGPDTQYF.

This chain connects TRBV19 to TRBJ2-1; 14 bases align to TRBD2. The CDR3 length is 16 residues. V shed 8 bases, J shed 6 bases, and the junction held 9 bases outside the gene matches. The V gene's germline CDR1 is LNHDA and CDR2 SQIVND (reference sequence). CDR3 sequence reads: CASRTSGRSGLNEQFF. The CDR3 nucleotides read TGTGCCAGTCGGACTAGCGGGAGGTCCGGGCTCAATGAGCAGTTCTTC.

V is TRBV7-9 and J is TRBJ2-7; 8 nucleotides line up with TRBD2. V trimming: 3 bases; J trimming: 6 bases; junction bases outside the gene matches: 4. The germline V gene has CDR1 SEHNR and CDR2 FQNEAQ (reference sequence). The CDR3 extends over 13 amino acids. CDR3 sequence (DNA): TGTGCCAGCAGCTTCCCCCGGGGGGGCGAGCAGTACTTC. Translating it yields CASSFPRGGEQYF. Full variable domain (rest looked up from reference TRBV7-9 and TRBJ2-7): DTGVSQNPRHKITKRGQNVTFRCDPISEHNRLYWYRQTLGQGPEFLTYFQNEAQLEKSRLLSDRFSAERPKGSFSTLEIQRTEQGDSAMYLCASSFPRGGEQYFGPGTRLTVT.

A word on this clone: The junction and the germline gene differ at one end; a read error may be behind it. The chain employs TRBV6-1 and TRBJ2-4; 7 bases map to TRBD1. The CDR3 has 12 residues. Germline V gene lookup returns CDR1 MNHNS and CDR2 SASEGT. The CDR3 nucleotides are TGTGCCAGCAGTGAAGCCTGGGGACAGTGGAACTTC. This encodes CASSEAWGQWNF.

The chain couples TRBV5-6 to TRBJ1-3, with D hard to call. This CDR3 region has 11 residues. With 1 base removed from V and 7 bases from J, the gap between germline ends came to 3 bases. The V gene's germline CDR1 is SGHDT and CDR2 YYEEEE. Written as DNA, the CDR3 is TGTGCCAGCAGCTTGTCGAACACCATATATTTT. It translates to CASSLSNTIYF.

CDR3 bases: TGTGCCAGCAGCTTAGGTAGAGACAATGAGCAGTTCTTC. Translated, it gives CASSLGRDNEQFF. V usage is TRBV7-2 and J usage is TRBJ2-1, with D unresolved. The CDR3 consists of 13 residues. Trimming shortened V by 1 base and J by 5 bases, and 6 bases separated the two germline ends. CDR1 and CDR2 from the germline V gene are SGHTA and FQGNSA.

The gene calls are TRBV29-1 and TRBJ2-5; tentative D call: TRBD1 (6 bases). Trimming cost V 7 bases and J 4 bases, with 10 bases left between them. Germline loops: CDR1 SQVTM, CDR2 ANQGSEA. This CDR3 is 11 amino acids long. The CDR3 region has the DNA TGCAGCGCGATCAGGGGAGAGACCCAGTACTTC. This sequence encodes CSAIRGETQYF.

In this sample, this clone turned up a few times. The rearrangement uses TRBV5-1 and TRBJ2-1; a possible D gene is TRBD2 (7 bases). This CDR3 is built from 14 residues. In germline, CDR1 is SGHRS, CDR2 YFSETQ. The V end lost 1 base, the J end lost 7 bases, and 12 bases lay between the germline ends. CDR3 sequence (DNA): TGCGCCAGCAGCTTGAGGGGGGGCACAAATGAGCAGTTCTTC. This gives the protein CASSLRGGTNEQFF.

The chain combines TRBV7-2 with TRBJ2-1; 7 bases fit TRBD1. V lost 0 bases to trimming and J lost 3 bases; unmatched junction nucleotides: 2. The CDR3 consists of 15 residues. Germline V gene lookup returns CDR1 SGHTA and CDR2 FQGNSA. CDR3 nucleotides: TGTGCCAGCAGCTTAGCACAGGGGCTCTACAATGAGCAGTTCTTC. It specifies CASSLAQGLYNEQFF.

This clone has a single count. The chain joins TRBV28 to TRBJ2-3; tentatively, D is TRBD2 (7 bases). This CDR3 spans 14 amino acids. The germline CDR1 and CDR2 sequences are MDHEN and SYDVKM. Trimming pared 3 bases from V and 4 bases from J, leaving 11 bases between. CDR3 amino acids: CASSLRGGSDTQYF. CDR3 nucleotides: TGTGCCAGCAGTTTGCGCGGGGGCTCAGATACGCAGTATTTT. Full variable domain (outside the CDR3, taken from reference TRBV28 and TRBJ2-3): DVKVTQSSRYLVKRTGEKVFLECVQDMDHENMFWYRQDPGLGLRLIYFSYDVKMKEKGDIPEGYSVSREKKERFSLILESASTNQTSMYLCASSLRGGSDTQYFGPGTRLTVL.

This clone was picked up one time. The V and J genes are TRBV10-3 and TRBJ2-1, with D uncertain. Trimming left V 3 bases short and J 9 bases short, with 27 bases between. The CDR3 spans 18 residues. The germline gives CDR1 ENHRY, CDR2 SYGVKD. CDR3 sequence: CAISDQPLGSPLGGEQFF. The CDR3 DNA reads as TGTGCCATCAGTGATCAACCTCTCGGCTCCCCATTAGGCGGTGAGCAGTTCTTC.